This T cell receptor (beta chain) came from a study of blood T cell repertoires in COVID-19. Study-wide background: Collection of acute and convalescent COVID-19 samples took place in the United States, Italy and Spain. PBMCs, B-cell-depleted T cells, or T cells were the source of the cDNA or gDNA that made up the material.

TCRdb's table, derived via immunoSEQ multiplex PCR, lists solely in-frame clones and lacks some. The sample lists 39,000 or so clones, 80% to 90% occurring once. The V segment lost 0 bases and the J segment 5 bases; nucleotides outside the gene matches: 7. The germline CDR1 and CDR2 sequences are KGHSH and LQKENI. The CDR3 loop spans 16 amino acids. The receptor was isolated from a human donor in a cohort sampled during active COVID-19. The sample comprised peripheral blood. This sequence joins TRBV18 and TRBJ2-3, with 8 bases lining up with TRBD1. CDR3 DNA: TGTGCCAGCTCACCACCAGCAGGGGGCAGTGGAGATACGCAGTATTTT. Protein: CASSPPAGGSGDTQYF.